These T cell receptor beta chains were read from a single sample in a study of CD8+ T cells in alopecia areata. Profiled with immunoSEQ multiplex PCR; TCRdb holds only in-frame clones, not every one. This table has around 130,000 clones, around three fifths appearing once. The sample consisted of CD4+ T cells sorted from blood, taken at week 0. The receptor set was obtained from a human donor with alopecia areata. Each CDR3 is given with its conserved first and last residue.

cdr3_aa | j_call | v_call
CASSPTVGTINNEQFF | TRBJ2-1 | TRBV7-3
CASSLAGRRIHGYTF | TRBJ1-2 | TRBV7-9
CASTSREMNTQYF | TRBJ2-3 | TRBV2
CASSLRLGRAQETQYF | TRBJ2-5 | TRBV11-2
CASSPTGWELFF | TRBJ2-2 | TRBV7-7
CASSLSQNTEAFF | TRBJ1-1 | TRBV7-9
CASSSDRATGYTF | TRBJ1-2 | TRBV5-1
CASSLGPVTYEQYF | TRBJ2-7 | TRBV5-1
CASSPRPLAGGSYNEQFF | TRBJ2-1 | TRBV18
CASSTDRGGYGYTF | TRBJ1-2 | TRBV2
CASSTGQGVRNTIYF | TRBJ1-3 | TRBV7-2
CASSTNSLAGGWETQYF | TRBJ2-5 | TRBV5-1
CASSLAGLGDSYEQYF | TRBJ2-7 | TRBV5-1
CASSLATGNYGYTF | TRBJ1-2 | TRBV7-8
CASREGRGELFF | TRBJ2-2 | TRBV25-1
CASSQDLAGVSYEQYF | TRBJ2-7 | TRBV4-3
CASSYSRTGTRGEQYF | TRBJ2-7 | TRBV6-6
CASSLDSYGYTF | TRBJ1-2 | TRBV7-2
CASSAPPVDRGIQETQYF | TRBJ2-5 | TRBV25-1
CASSSQQGGTDTQYF | TRBJ2-3 | TRBV7-6
CASSPSSYEQYF | TRBJ2-7 | TRBV7-8
CASRGQERERSYEQYF | TRBJ2-7 | TRBV5-1
CASSSGGGRVGLNTEAFF | TRBJ1-1 | TRBV7-6
CASSYTLEVNTEAFF | TRBJ1-1 | TRBV6-5
CASSLVGLDGFF | TRBJ2-1 | TRBV7-2
CAWNLRGNQPQHF | TRBJ1-5 | TRBV30
CASSVDGRKLFF | TRBJ1-4 | TRBV5-6
CASRKHLSNQPQHF | TRBJ1-5 | TRBV19
CASSSRPTGARNEQFF | TRBJ2-1 | TRBV6-5
CASSLSVGISGNNEQFF | TRBJ2-1 | TRBV28
CATSRDQWYEQYF | TRBJ2-7 | TRBV15
CASSLASGAQPQHF | TRBJ1-5 | TRBV5-1
CASSFPGKYDGYTF | TRBJ1-2 | TRBV5-1
CSVEARSGWNEQFF | TRBJ2-1 | TRBV29-1
CASSPGQSGYGYTF | TRBJ1-2 | TRBV18
CASESNTIYF | TRBJ1-3 | TRBV13
CASSPTGNEQFF | TRBJ2-1 | TRBV5-1
CAISESMGGTKSSYEQYF | TRBJ2-7 | TRBV10-3
CASSLRFPGGVYNEQFF | TRBJ2-1 | TRBV11-2
CASSPYPSGGQETQYF | TRBJ2-5 | TRBV7-2
CASSPSGIGQETQYF | TRBJ2-5 | TRBV7-9
CASSLPSGPTDTQYF | TRBJ2-3 | TRBV7-2
CSVEWPRPVNTEAFF | TRBJ1-1 | TRBV29-1
CASSHPTSGSSGELFF | TRBJ2-2 | TRBV5-4
CASSLDGGVAYNEQFF | TRBJ2-1 | TRBV5-1
CATSRDSVYGYTF | TRBJ1-2 | TRBV15
CASSQDSGTGVDYGYTF | TRBJ1-2 | TRBV11-2
CASRVSVSNTGELFF | TRBJ2-2 | TRBV5-1
CASQETRSDREKLFF | TRBJ1-4 | TRBV2
CASSDRGEAFF | TRBJ1-1 | TRBV7-9
CAWRRTYNEQFF | TRBJ2-1 | TRBV30
CASSLAAIPGLVYEQYF | TRBJ2-7 | TRBV7-2
CASSPSSETQYF | TRBJ2-5 | TRBV4-2